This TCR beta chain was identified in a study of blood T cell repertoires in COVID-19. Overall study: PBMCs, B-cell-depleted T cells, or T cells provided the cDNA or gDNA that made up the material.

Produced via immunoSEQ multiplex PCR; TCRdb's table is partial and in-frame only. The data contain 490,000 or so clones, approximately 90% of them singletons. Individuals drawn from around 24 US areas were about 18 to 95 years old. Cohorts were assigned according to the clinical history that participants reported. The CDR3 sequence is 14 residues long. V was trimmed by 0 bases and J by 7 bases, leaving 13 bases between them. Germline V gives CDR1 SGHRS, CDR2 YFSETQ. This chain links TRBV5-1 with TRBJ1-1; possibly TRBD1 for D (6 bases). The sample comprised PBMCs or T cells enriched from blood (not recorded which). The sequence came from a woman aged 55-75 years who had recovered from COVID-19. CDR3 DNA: TGCGCCAGCAGCTTGGGGACAGCCAGTAATGAAGCTTTCTTT. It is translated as CASSLGTASNEAFF.